This TCR beta chain derives from a study of blood T cell repertoires in COVID-19. Across the whole study: COVID-19 samples from acute and convalescent phases originated in the United States, Italy and Spain.

In the source study's methods: Amplifying reference gene primers gave estimates of nucleated cell counts. Here immunoSEQ multiplex PCR was the method, and the copy in TCRdb shows in-frame clones only, minus some. The V and J calls and clone size come from that table; D and trimming were worked out from the DNA. The sample records about 120,000 clones, 65% to 90% being singletons. V dropped 0 bases and J dropped 3 bases, with 7 bases sitting between them. The CDR3 totals 14 residues. The rearrangement uses TRBV5-3 and TRBJ1-5; perhaps TRBD1 as D (5 bases). TRBV5-3 is an open reading frame whose function is uncertain. The TCR sequence derives from an elderly man with acute or convalescent COVID-19. The source material was peripheral blood. CDR3 sequence reads: CARSLGGANQPQHF. In DNA, the CDR3 is TGTGCCAGAAGCTTGGGTGGGGCCAATCAGCCCCAGCATTTT.